This T cell receptor beta chain is from a study of OX40 agonist ivuxolimab in advanced cancers. Assay used: immunoSEQ multiplex PCR; TCRdb lists only in-frame clones, some missing. Of roughly 45,000 clones in the sample, 80% to 85% were seen once. The CDR3 has 13 residues. V and J are TRBV21-1 and TRBJ1-1. TRBV21-1 is a pseudogene segment. The sample was CD4+ or CD8+ T cells sorted from blood, taken in a trial of the OX40 agonist ivuxolimab. This TCR derives from an adult with an advanced solid tumor such as melanoma, head and neck, liver or kidney cancer. The CDR3 spells CAGRRTSNTEAFF. The CDR3 DNA reads as TGTGCCGGAAGACGGACCAGTAACACTGAAGCTTTCTTT.